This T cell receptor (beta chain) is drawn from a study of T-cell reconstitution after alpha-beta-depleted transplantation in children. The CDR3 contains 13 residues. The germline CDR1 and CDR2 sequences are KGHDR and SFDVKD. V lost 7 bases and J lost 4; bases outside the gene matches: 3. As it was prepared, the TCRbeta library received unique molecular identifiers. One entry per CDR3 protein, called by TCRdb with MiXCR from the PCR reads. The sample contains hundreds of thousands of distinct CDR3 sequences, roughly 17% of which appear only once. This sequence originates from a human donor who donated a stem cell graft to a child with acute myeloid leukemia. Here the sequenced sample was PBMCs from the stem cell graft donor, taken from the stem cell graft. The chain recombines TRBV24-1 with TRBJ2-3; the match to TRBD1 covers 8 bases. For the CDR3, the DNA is TGTGCCACCAGACAACAGGGGGCAGATACGCAGTATTTT. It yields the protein CATRQQGADTQYF.